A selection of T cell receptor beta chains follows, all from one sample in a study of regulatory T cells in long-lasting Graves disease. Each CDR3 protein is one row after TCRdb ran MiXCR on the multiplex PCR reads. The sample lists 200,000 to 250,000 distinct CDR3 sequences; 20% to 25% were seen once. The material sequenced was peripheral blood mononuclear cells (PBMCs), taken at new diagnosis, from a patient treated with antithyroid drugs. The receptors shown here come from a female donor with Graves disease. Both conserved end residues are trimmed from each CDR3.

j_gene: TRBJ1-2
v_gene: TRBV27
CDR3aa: ASSLSLTGLPYGYT

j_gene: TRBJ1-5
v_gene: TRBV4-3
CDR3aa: ASSQDEGGGQPQH

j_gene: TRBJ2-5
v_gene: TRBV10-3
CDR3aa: AISDSQGAPETQY

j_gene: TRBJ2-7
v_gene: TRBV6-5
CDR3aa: ASSYSLTDSHYEQY

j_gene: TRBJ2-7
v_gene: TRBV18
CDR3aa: ASSPTGSDEQY

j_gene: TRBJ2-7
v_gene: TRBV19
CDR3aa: ASSIDPQGGEQY

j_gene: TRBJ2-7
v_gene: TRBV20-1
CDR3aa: SAQKEGFYYEQY

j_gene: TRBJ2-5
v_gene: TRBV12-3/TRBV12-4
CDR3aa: ASSPTTGGQETQY

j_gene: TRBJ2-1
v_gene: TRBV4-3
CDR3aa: ASSKGTTLNEQF

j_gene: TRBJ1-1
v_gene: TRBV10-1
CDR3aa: ASKRHQNTEAF

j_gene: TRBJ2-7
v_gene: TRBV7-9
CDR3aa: ASSGGLATYEQY

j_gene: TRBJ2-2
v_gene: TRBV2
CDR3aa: ASGALANTGELF

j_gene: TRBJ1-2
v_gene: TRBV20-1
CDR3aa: SASRYTANYGCT

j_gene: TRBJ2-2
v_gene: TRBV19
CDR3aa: ASISAGSVTGELF

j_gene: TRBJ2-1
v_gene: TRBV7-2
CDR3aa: ASSASRDSYNEQF

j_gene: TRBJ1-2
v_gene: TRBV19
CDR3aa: ASFSGYGYT

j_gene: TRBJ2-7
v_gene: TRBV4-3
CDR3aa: ASSLEGGYEQY